This TCR beta chain originates from a study of blood T cell repertoires in COVID-19. Study background: Acute-phase and convalescent COVID-19 samples originated in the United States, Italy and Spain.

Germline CDR1 and CDR2: KGHSH and LQKENI. V dropped 2 bases and J dropped 3; count of bases not matched to a gene: 4. The CDR3 spans 16 residues. TCRdb's copy holds only in-frame clones and misses some; the assay was immunoSEQ multiplex PCR. The table lists approximately 300,000 clones, 85% of them singletons. The clonotype was recovered from a woman aged 30 to 39 who had been exposed to COVID-19. This chain links TRBV18 with TRBJ2-6; the match to TRBD2 covers 7 bases. Source material: PBMCs or T cells enriched from blood (not recorded which). The CDR3 region has the DNA TGTGCCAGCTCACCATCGGGGGGAATTGGGGCCAACGTCCTGACTTTC. It codes for CASSPSGGIGANVLTF.